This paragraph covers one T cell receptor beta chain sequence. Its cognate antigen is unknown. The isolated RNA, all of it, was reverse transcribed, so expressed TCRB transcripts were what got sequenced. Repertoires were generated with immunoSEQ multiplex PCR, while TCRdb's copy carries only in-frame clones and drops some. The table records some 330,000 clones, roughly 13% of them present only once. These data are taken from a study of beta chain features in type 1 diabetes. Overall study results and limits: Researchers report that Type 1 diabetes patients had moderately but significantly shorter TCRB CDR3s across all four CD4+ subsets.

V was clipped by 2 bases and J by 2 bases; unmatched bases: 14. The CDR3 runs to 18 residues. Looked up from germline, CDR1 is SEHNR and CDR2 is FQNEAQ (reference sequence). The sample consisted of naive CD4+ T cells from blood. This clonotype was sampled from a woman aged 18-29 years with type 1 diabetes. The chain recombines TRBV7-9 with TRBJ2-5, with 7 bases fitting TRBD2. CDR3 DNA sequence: TGTGCCAGCAGCTTAATCAGGTCGGGAGCGGGGCGACAAGAGACCCAGTACTTC. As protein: CASSLIRSGAGRQETQYF.